Listed here is a single T cell receptor beta chain. The data stem from a study of blood T cell repertoires in COVID-19. Some clones are missing from TCRdb's copy, which holds only in-frame ones; the method was immunoSEQ multiplex PCR. Here the sample spans roughly 340,000 clones, around 91% being singletons. The sequence derives from a young woman who had recovered from COVID-19. What was sequenced was peripheral blood.

The CDR3 reads CASSLPHRDYNEQFF. The CDR3 DNA reads TGTGCCAGCAGCCTCCCCCATCGGGACTACAATGAGCAGTTCTTC. The gene calls are TRBV7-8 and TRBJ2-1; TRBD2 might be the D (5 bases). Germline-derived CDR1 and CDR2 are SGHVS and FQNEAQ. The CDR3 has 15 residues. The germline V and J ends were trimmed by 5 bases and 3 bases, with 14 bases remaining between them.